Listed below are T cell receptor beta chains from one sample, sequenced in a study of blood T cell repertoires in COVID-19. Method: immunoSEQ multiplex PCR; TCRdb's copy keeps in-frame clones and lacks some. The data show roughly 150,000 clones, around nine tenths seen once. Sequenced material: peripheral blood. The receptors shown here come from a human donor in a cohort sampled during active COVID-19. The CDR3 runs from the conserved cysteine through the conserved F or W. A D gene is named only where the DNA matches it firmly. Size tells how often a clone was seen (once, few, many) or the class of an expanded clone, and some rows leave it out.

j_gene,abundance,d_gene,v_gene,CDR3aa,CDR3nt
TRBJ2-7,NA,TRBD2,TRBV29-1,CSVEGLAGPSSYEQYF,TGCAGCGTTGAAGGACTAGCGGGACCGAGCTCCTACGAGCAGTACTTC
TRBJ2-7,NA,NA,TRBV12-3/TRBV12-4,CASSPGVEQYF,TGTGCCAGCAGTCCCGGGGTAGAGCAGTACTTC
TRBJ2-3,NA,TRBD2,TRBV9,CASSGTSGTDTQYF,TGTGCCAGCAGCGGGACTAGCGGCACAGATACGCAGTATTTT
TRBJ1-2,few,TRBD1,TRBV3-1/TRBV3-2,CASSPWTGPRDGYTF,TGTGCCAGCAGCCCCTGGACAGGGCCGAGAGATGGCTACACCTTC
TRBJ1-1,NA,TRBD1,TRBV6-6,CASSYPGQGNTEAFF,TGTGCCAGCAGTTACCCGGGACAGGGGAACACTGAAGCTTTCTTT
TRBJ2-3,NA,TRBD2,TRBV4-1,CASSQERERGTDTQYF,TGCGCCAGCAGCCAAGAGCGGGAGAGAGGCACAGATACGCAGTATTTT
TRBJ2-5,NA,NA,TRBV10-3,CAISENGLQETQYF,TGTGCCATCAGTGAGAATGGGCTCCAAGAGACCCAGTACTTC
TRBJ1-1,NA,NA,TRBV10-3,CAISDDYRNTEAFF,TGTGCCATCAGTGACGACTACAGGAACACTGAAGCTTTCTTT
TRBJ1-1,NA,NA,TRBV12-2,CASRPGRGFF,TGTGCAAGTCGTCCAGGGAGGGGTTTCTTT
TRBJ2-7,NA,NA,TRBV30,CAWSGLPGGYEQYF,TGTGCCTGGAGTGGTCTACCAGGGGGGTACGAGCAGTACTTC
TRBJ2-7,NA,NA,TRBV5-1,CASREADSYEQYF,TGCGCCAGCAGGGAGGCAGACTCCTACGAGCAGTACTTC
TRBJ2-2,NA,NA,TRBV4-3,CASSQRLGSNTGELFF,TGCGCCAGCAGCCAAAGACTCGGATCGAACACCGGGGAGCTGTTTTTT
TRBJ2-7,NA,NA,TRBV11-2,CASSLGGSEQYF,TGTGCCAGCAGCTTGGGCGGGTCCGAGCAGTACTTC
TRBJ2-7,NA,TRBD1,TRBV5-6,CASGTGGGYYEQYF,TGTGCCAGCGGGACAGGGGGGGGTTACTACGAGCAGTACTTC
TRBJ1-6,NA,NA,TRBV3-1/TRBV3-2,CASSQRRVDDLHF,TGTGCCAGCAGCCAACGCAGGGTAGACGACCTCCACTTT
TRBJ1-5,NA,TRBD1,TRBV2,CASSEGQGRQPQHF,TGTGCCAGCAGTGAAGGACAGGGACGCCAGCCCCAGCATTTT
TRBJ1-2,NA,TRBD1,TRBV4-3,CASSQGLRTGGIYGYTF,TGCGCCAGCAGCCAAGGCCTCCGGACAGGGGGAATCTATGGCTACACCTTC
TRBJ2-6,once,NA,TRBV5-1,CASSLDGQLSGANVLTF,TGCGCCAGCAGCTTGGACGGACAGCTCTCTGGGGCCAACGTCCTGACTTTC
TRBJ2-1,NA,TRBD1,TRBV4-3,CASSQEDRVGHNEQFF,TGCGCCAGCAGCCAAGAGGACAGGGTGGGGCACAATGAGCAGTTCTTC
TRBJ2-7,NA,TRBD2,TRBV30,CAWSFPGLAGPYEQYF,TGTGCCTGGAGTTTCCCCGGACTAGCGGGACCCTACGAGCAGTACTTC
TRBJ2-7,NA,NA,TRBV5-4,CASSLSQANEQYF,TGTGCCAGCAGCTTGAGCCAGGCCAACGAGCAGTACTTC
TRBJ2-3,NA,NA,TRBV7-8,CASSLGFSGNTDTQYF,TGTGCCAGCAGCTTAGGGTTTAGCGGAAACACAGATACGCAGTATTTT
TRBJ2-7,NA,NA,TRBV6-5,CASSYSGGLPEEQYF,TGTGCCAGCAGTTACTCGGGAGGATTGCCGGAAGAGCAGTACTTC
TRBJ2-7,NA,NA,TRBV7-8,CASSFSVRREGYEQYF,TGTGCCAGCAGCTTTTCGGTCCGTCGGGAAGGCTACGAGCAGTACTTC
TRBJ1-2,NA,NA,TRBV12-3/TRBV12-4,CASSPGGVYGYTF,TGTGCCAGCAGTCCTGGGGGGGTGTATGGCTACACCTTC
TRBJ1-1,NA,NA,TRBV5-6,CASSRIQGNKGNTEAFF,TGTGCCAGCAGCCGGATTCAGGGGAATAAGGGGAACACTGAAGCTTTCTTT
TRBJ1-2,NA,TRBD1,TRBV9,CASRSPGQGLYGYTF,TGTGCCAGCAGATCGCCGGGACAGGGCCTCTATGGCTACACCTTC
TRBJ2-5,NA,NA,TRBV18,CASSPRVREYQETQYF,TGTGCCAGCTCACCACGAGTTAGGGAGTACCAAGAGACCCAGTACTTC
TRBJ2-7,NA,TRBD2,TRBV30,CAWSVPPGGTSPYEQYF,TGTGCCTGGAGTGTCCCCCCAGGAGGGACTAGTCCCTACGAGCAGTACTTC
TRBJ2-7,NA,NA,TRBV4-3,CASSQGGGTHIYEQYF,TGCGCCAGCAGCCAAGGGGGGGGGACACATATCTACGAGCAGTACTTC
TRBJ2-7,NA,TRBD1,TRBV4-3,CASSRRQGAYEQYF,TGCGCCAGCAGCCGAAGGCAGGGGGCCTACGAGCAGTACTTC
TRBJ1-5,NA,TRBD1,TRBV28,CASSFGTGGYNQPQHF,TGTGCCAGCAGTTTTGGGACAGGGGGCTACAATCAGCCCCAGCATTTT
TRBJ2-3,NA,NA,TRBV10-3,CAISEAASDTQYF,TGTGCCATCAGTGAGGCGGCTTCAGATACGCAGTATTTT
TRBJ2-5,NA,TRBD2,TRBV7-9,CASSRTLLAGGETQYF,TGTGCCAGCAGCCGCACACTTCTAGCGGGGGGGGAGACCCAGTACTTC
TRBJ1-5,NA,NA,TRBV30,CAWRQAYSNQPQHF,TGTGCCTGGAGACAAGCGTATAGCAATCAGCCCCAGCATTTT
TRBJ1-5,NA,TRBD1,TRBV30,CAWSGQGGRVGNQPQHF,TGTGCCTGGAGTGGACAGGGTGGTCGTGTTGGGAATCAGCCCCAGCATTTT
TRBJ1-2,NA,NA,TRBV5-4,CASSLAGPANYGYTF,TGTGCCAGCAGCTTGGCAGGTCCGGCGAACTATGGCTACACCTTC
TRBJ1-6,NA,NA,TRBV28,CASTGTSSYNSPLHF,TGTGCCAGCACTGGTACGAGCTCCTATAATTCACCCCTCCACTTT
TRBJ2-2,few,NA,TRBV27,CASSFVDRPKLFF,TGTGCCAGCAGTTTCGTTGACAGGCCGAAGCTGTTTTTT
TRBJ1-1,NA,NA,TRBV5-1,CASSLGLGGAIPNTEAFF,TGCGCCAGCAGCTTAGGCCTCGGAGGGGCGATCCCGAACACTGAAGCTTTCTTT
TRBJ2-1,NA,NA,TRBV9,CASGGSDYNEQFF,TGTGCCAGCGGAGGTTCAGACTACAATGAGCAGTTCTTC
TRBJ2-5,NA,TRBD2,TRBV5-6,CASSWGGLAIKETQYF,TGTGCCAGCAGCTGGGGTGGACTAGCGATAAAAGAGACCCAGTACTTC
TRBJ1-2,NA,NA,TRBV14,CASSQEIGYGYTF,TGTGCCAGCAGCCAAGAAATCGGCTATGGCTACACCTTC
TRBJ1-1,NA,TRBD1,TRBV5-1,CASSVLTGGPPRTEAFF,TGCGCCAGCAGCGTTTTAACAGGGGGCCCGCCTCGGACTGAAGCTTTCTTT
TRBJ2-6,few,TRBD1,TRBV30,CAWSGQGVNVLTF,TGTGCCTGGAGTGGACAGGGTGTCAACGTCCTGACTTTC
TRBJ2-7,NA,NA,TRBV30,CAWSVNSYEQYF,TGTGCCTGGAGTGTAAACAGCTACGAGCAGTACTTC
TRBJ2-5,NA,NA,TRBV5-1,CASSLRWGGETQYF,TGCGCCAGCAGCTTGCGGTGGGGAGGAGAGACCCAGTACTTC
TRBJ1-3,NA,TRBD1,TRBV11-3,CASSPTGVAGNTIYF,TGTGCCAGCAGCCCCACAGGGGTCGCTGGAAACACCATATATTTT
TRBJ2-7,NA,TRBD1,TRBV27,CASSPRRTGSQEQYF,TGTGCCAGCAGTCCCCGTCGGACAGGGAGCCAAGAGCAGTACTTC